This T cell receptor beta chain came from a study of blood T cell repertoires in COVID-19 (dated by TCRdb to 2019 to 2021). About the investigation overall: Collaborator samples came from the United States, Italy and Spain and covered acute and convalescent phases of COVID-19. The material from the prospective study consisted of cDNA or gDNA derived from T cells, B-cell-depleted T cells, or PBMCs. Subjects who had been exposed to COVID-19, were actively infected with it, or had recovered from it provided the deeply sampled blood TCRbeta repertoires that made up the dataset. The repertoires were released in a freely available public database intended as a resource for research on the immune response to SARS-CoV-2. The samples were drawn from two sources: the first 160 participants of the ongoing ImmuneRACE study, and 1,000 to 1,500 subjects contributed by 6 global collaborators. Nearly every sample came with metadata listing a de-identified subject ID, COVID-19 status, age in years and sex. Where available, HLA class I and class II types were taken from metadata supplied by the sample provider and were not determined by assay-based typing.

On this clone itself: The specificity of this receptor is unknown. No base qualities exist here, and no much larger clone lies one base off it.

One collaborating source in Seattle enrolled patients during active infection and followed them longitudinally through the course of disease. Each collaborating institution followed its own protocols to collect whole blood in K2EDTA tubes. For TCRbeta analysis, collaborators shipped samples as frozen whole blood, isolated PBMCs, or DNA extracted from either of those sample types. Study-wide findings and limitations: The amount of clinical and demographic metadata varied by source and participant and was provided uncurated.

CDR3 length: 17 amino acids, cysteine to phenylalanine. CDR3 DNA only is kept here, 51 bases in frame from base 1. V and J are trimmed by 4 bases and 5 bases, and the gene matches miss 11 bases of the junction. Sequences SGDLS (CDR1) and YYNGEE (CDR2) are obtained from the germline V gene. The immunoSEQ Assay, a bias-controlled multiplex PCR, was used to amplify TCRbeta CDR3 regions from genomic DNA. Concerning the study's data processing: Within the assay, amplification of reference gene primers was used to estimate how many nucleated cells each sample contained. To quantify the absolute abundance of each unique TCRbeta CDR3 rearrangement, sequence reads were collapsed and filtered. For each sample, productive Simpson clonality was calculated by taking the square root of Simpson's diversity index across productive rearrangements. What TCRdb holds here is the immuneACCESS table cut down to in-frame rearrangements. Part of the clones is not present; checked against another copy, under half of the missing clones reflect an unresolved V gene, and the others are unexplained. V and J calls and clone size are given by that table; D and trimming were obtained from the DNA. For this sample there are 150,000 to 200,000 clones; around 90% appear just once. The top ten constitute around 5% of the sample.

The V and J segments used are TRBV9 and TRBJ2-1, with 11 bases aligning to TRBD2. Sequenced: peripheral blood. This sequence was found in a man in his late teens or twenties with COVID-19, enrolled during active disease. This receptor has the CDR3 CASSPRLAGRLDNEQFF. The nucleotides are TGTGCCAGCAGCCCAAGACTAGCGGGACGACTCGACAATGAGCAGTTCTTC.